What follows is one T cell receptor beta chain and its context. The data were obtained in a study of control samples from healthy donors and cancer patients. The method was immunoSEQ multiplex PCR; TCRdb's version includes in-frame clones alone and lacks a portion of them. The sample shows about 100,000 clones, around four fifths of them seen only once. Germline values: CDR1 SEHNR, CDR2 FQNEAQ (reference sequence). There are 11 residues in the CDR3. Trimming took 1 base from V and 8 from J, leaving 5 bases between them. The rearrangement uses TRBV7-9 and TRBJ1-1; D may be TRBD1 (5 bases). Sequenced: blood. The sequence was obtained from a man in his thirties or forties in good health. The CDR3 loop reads CASSLDREAFF. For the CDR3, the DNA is TGTGCCAGCAGCTTAGACAGGGAAGCTTTCTTT.